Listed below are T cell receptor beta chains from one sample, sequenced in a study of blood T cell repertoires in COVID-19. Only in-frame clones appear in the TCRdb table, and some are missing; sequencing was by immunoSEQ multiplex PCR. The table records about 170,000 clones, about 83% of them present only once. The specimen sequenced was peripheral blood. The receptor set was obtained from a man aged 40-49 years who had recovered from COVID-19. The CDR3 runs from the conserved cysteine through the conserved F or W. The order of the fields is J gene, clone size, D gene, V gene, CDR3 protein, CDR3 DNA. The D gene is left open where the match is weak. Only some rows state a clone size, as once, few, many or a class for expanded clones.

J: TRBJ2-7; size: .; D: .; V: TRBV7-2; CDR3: CASSPRLDGYEQYF; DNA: TGTGCCAGCAGCCCACGACTAGATGGCTACGAGCAGTACTTC
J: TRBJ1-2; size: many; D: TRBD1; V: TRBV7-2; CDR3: CASSPTGDRGYTF; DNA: TGTGCCAGCAGCCCCACAGGGGATAGGGGCTACACCTTC
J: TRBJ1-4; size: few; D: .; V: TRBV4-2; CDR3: CASSQGPDRINNEKLFF; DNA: TGTGCCAGCAGCCAAGGTCCCGACAGAATTAATAATGAAAAACTGTTTTTT
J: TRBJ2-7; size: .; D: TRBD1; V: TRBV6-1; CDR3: CASSEAGQGAPYEQYF; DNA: TGTGCCAGCAGTGAAGCAGGACAGGGGGCGCCGTACGAGCAGTACTTC
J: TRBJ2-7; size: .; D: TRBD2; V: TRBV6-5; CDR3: CASSSSAGGPLEQYF; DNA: TGTGCCAGCAGTTCGTCGGCGGGGGGGCCTCTTGAGCAGTACTTC
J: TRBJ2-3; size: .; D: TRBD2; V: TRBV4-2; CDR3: CASRRLGGEPDTQYF; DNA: TGTGCCAGCAGGCGCCTGGGGGGGGAGCCAGATACGCAGTATTTT
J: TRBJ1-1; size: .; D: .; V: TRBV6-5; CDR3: CATQGQMNTEAFF; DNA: TGTGCCACCCAAGGACAGATGAACACTGAAGCTTTCTTT
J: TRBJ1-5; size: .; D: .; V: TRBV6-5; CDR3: CASSFIQGNSNQPQHF; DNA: TGTGCCAGCAGTTTTATCCAGGGAAATAGCAATCAGCCCCAGCATTTT
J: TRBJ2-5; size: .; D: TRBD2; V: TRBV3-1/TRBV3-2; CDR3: CASSQSSSGGETQYF; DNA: TGTGCCAGCAGCCAATCGTCTAGCGGGGGAGAGACCCAGTACTTC
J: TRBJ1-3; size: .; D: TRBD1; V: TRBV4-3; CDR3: CASSQGDRVSGNTIYF; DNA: TGCGCCAGCAGCCAGGGGGACAGGGTCTCTGGAAACACCATATATTTT
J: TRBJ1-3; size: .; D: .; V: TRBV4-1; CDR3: CASSQEGNRRNTIYF; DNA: TGCGCCAGCAGCCAAGAAGGTAACAGGCGAAACACCATATATTTT
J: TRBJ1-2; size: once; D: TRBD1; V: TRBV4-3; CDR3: CASSQDQGAFNYGYTF; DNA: TGCGCCAGCAGCCAAGATCAGGGGGCTTTTAACTATGGCTACACCTTC
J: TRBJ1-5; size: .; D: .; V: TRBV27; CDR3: CASSSNSNQPQHF; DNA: TGTGCCAGCAGTTCTAATAGCAATCAGCCCCAGCATTTT
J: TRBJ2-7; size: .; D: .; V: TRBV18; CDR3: CASSPTIPYEQYF; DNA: TGTGCCAGCTCACCAACTATCCCCTACGAGCAGTACTTC
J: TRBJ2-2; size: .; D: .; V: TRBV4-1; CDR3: CASSQEVDTGELFF; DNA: TGCGCCAGCAGCCAGGAGGTGGACACCGGGGAGCTGTTTTTT
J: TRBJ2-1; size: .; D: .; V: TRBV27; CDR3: CASSSRGNNEQFF; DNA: TGTGCCAGCAGTTCGAGAGGGAACAATGAGCAGTTCTTC
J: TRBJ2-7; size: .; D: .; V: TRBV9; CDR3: CASSPRAAYEQYF; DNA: TGTGCCAGCAGCCCTAGAGCGGCTTACGAGCAGTACTTC
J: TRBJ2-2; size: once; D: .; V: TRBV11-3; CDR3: CATSITGSGNTGELFF; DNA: TGTGCCACCTCGATCACAGGGTCGGGGAACACCGGGGAGCTGTTTTTT
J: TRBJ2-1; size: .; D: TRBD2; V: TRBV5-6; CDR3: CASSPLAGTTSQFF; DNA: TGTGCCAGCAGCCCATTAGCGGGGACCACTTCGCAGTTCTTC
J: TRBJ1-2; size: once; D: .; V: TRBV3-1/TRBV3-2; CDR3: CASSQDFRQEEDGYTF; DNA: TGTGCCAGCAGCCAAGATTTTCGACAGGAGGAGGATGGCTACACCTTC
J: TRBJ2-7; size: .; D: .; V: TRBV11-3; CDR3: CASSLGPHARDRISYEQYF; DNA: TGTGCCAGCAGCTTAGGCCCGCACGCCCGAGACAGGATCTCCTACGAGCAGTACTTC
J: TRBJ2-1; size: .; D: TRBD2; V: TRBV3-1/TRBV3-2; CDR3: CASSRTSGGGQFF; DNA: TGTGCCAGCAGTCGGACTAGCGGGGGGGGTCAGTTCTTC